This TCR beta chain is from a study of cytomegalovirus exposure and HLA in healthy donors. Findings of the study overall: Roughly uniform sequencing depth across donors was assumed, possibly incorrectly. Reported performance of the classifier showed diagnosis of cytomegalovirus status with high specificity and sensitivity. A later analysis showed HLA-associated TCR beta chains outstripping equally common others in clonal expansion. Researchers counted around 180 TCR beta chains as cytomegalovirus-associated.

Primers for the PCR totalled 60 Vbeta and 13 Jbeta. The repertoire was sequenced with immunoSEQ multiplex PCR; TCRdb's copy has only in-frame clones and lacks some. The sample consists of approximately 160,000 clones, less than 85% of them appearing once. As to this clone: The antigen remains unidentified.

Germline CDR1 and CDR2: MNHNY and SVGAGI (reference sequence). V was clipped by 2 bases and J by 5 bases, with 12 bases between them. The CDR3 is 14 amino acids. The chain links TRBV6-6 to TRBJ2-5, with D perhaps matching TRBD2 (6 bases). The TCR sequence derives from a man aged 18-30 years in good health and CMV-seronegative. The material sequenced was PBMCs. CDR3 DNA: TGTGCCAGCAGTTACCCCGGGGGTGGGGAGACCCAGTACTTC. Translated: CASSYPGGGETQYF.